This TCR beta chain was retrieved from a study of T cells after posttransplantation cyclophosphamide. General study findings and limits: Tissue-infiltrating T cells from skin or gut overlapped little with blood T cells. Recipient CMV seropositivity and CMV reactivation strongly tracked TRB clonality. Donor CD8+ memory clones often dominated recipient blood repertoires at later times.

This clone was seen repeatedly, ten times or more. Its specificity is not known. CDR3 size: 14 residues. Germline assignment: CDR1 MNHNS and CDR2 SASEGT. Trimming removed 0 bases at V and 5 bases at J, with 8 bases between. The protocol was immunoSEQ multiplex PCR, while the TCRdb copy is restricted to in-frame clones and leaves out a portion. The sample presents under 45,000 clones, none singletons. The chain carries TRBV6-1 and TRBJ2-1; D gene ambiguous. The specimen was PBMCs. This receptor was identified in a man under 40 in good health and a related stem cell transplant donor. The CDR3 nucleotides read TGTGCCAGCAGTGAAGCGGCCGTTAACAATGAGCAGTTCTTC. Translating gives CASSEAAVNNEQFF.